This T cell receptor (beta chain) stems from a study of T cell repertoires in cytomegalovirus infection (dated by TCRdb to between 2017 and 2020). Notes on the research overall: Donor HLA type was relevant to the analysis, as public TCR beta signatures indicated carriage of CMV infection together with the matching HLA type. Study-level results and caveats: The ex vivo response was dominated by HLA-C-restricted CMV-specific TCR beta clonotypes, which also provided the single most frequent clonotype in two of eight donors. Cumulative frequency of public TCR beta family members discriminated carriers of CMV infection plus the relevant HLA type in this cohort and an independent 352-donor cohort.

At the junction V is shortened by 0 bases and J by 1 base, with 6 bases in between. The CDR3 runs 14 residues from the cysteine to the phenylalanine. The entry retains the CDR3 DNA only, 42 bases that are in frame from base 1. CDR1 and CDR2 were assigned from the germline V gene (reference sequence) as SEHNR and FQNEAQ. This clonotype was picked up a small number of times. Which antigen it targets is not known. No quality values exist for individual bases; no much larger clone is one base distant. TCRdb lists the instrument as Illumina HiSeq 1500. Clones were called with MiXCR by TCRdb after fastp trimmed the public reads at Q25, and only in-frame beta chains were retained. Rows matching on CDR3 protein sequence are summarized as one entry with the most common DNA and genes. The sample table shows a few hundred thousand distinct CDR3 sequences, and over 15% are seen once. Less than 50% of the sample comes from the top ten.

The sequence was collected from a human donor in good health (CMV status not recorded). Some clones in this sample may be carry-over from other donors' samples. Sequenced sample: CD8+ T cells from PBMCs. This receptor chain uses TRBV7-9 and TRBJ1-1, with the identity of the D gene unclear. The DNA sequence follows: TGTGCCAGCAGCTTAGCGGATAAGAACACTGAAGCTTTCTTT. Translated, this gives CASSLADKNTEAFF.